The present T cell receptor (beta chain) was sequenced within a study of cytotoxic CD8 clonotypes in ibrutinib-treated CLL. As concerns this clone: As yet, its antigen is unknown.

There are 16 residues in the CDR3. V lost 5 bases to trimming and J lost 3 bases; unmatched junction nucleotides: 11. Germline loops: CDR1 SGHRS, CDR2 YFSETQ. Broader study findings: Treatment left the uncommon public clonotypes either contracted or stable in frequency. At the start, clonality exceeded age-matched healthy donors and followed circulating CD8+ T-cell counts.

The table came from immunoSEQ multiplex PCR; TCRdb's copy has only in-frame clones and leaves some out. The table lists approximately 140,000 clones, approximately 75% of them singletons. The rearrangement links TRBV5-1 to TRBJ2-3; 8 positions match TRBD2. The sequence was collected from a human donor with chronic lymphocytic leukemia. The sample here was PBMCs, taken after 12 months of ibrutinib treatment. The CDR3 reads CASSRLAGPPTDTQYF. The CDR3 DNA follows: TGCGCCAGCAGTAGGCTAGCGGGTCCGCCAACAGATACGCAGTATTTT.